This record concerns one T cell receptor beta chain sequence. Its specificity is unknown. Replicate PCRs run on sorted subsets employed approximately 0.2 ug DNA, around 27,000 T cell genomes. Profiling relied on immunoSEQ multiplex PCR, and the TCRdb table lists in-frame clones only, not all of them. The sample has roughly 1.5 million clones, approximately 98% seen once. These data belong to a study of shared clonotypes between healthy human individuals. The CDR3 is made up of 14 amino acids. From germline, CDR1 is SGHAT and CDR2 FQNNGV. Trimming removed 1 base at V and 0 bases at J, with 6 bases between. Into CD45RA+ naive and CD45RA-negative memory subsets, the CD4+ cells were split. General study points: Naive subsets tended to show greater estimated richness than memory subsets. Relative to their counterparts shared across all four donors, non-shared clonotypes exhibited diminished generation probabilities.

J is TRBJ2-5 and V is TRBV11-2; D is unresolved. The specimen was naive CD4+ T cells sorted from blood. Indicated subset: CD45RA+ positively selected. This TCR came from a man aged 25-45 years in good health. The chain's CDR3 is CASSLVHNQETQYF. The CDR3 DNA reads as TGTGCCAGCAGCTTAGTACACAACCAAGAGACCCAGTACTTC.